Sequencing of this T cell receptor (beta chain) was carried out in a study of blood T cell repertoires in COVID-19. Across the study: Acute and convalescent COVID-19 specimens originated in the United States, Italy and Spain. Nucleic acid was either cDNA or gDNA, and it came from T cells, B-cell-depleted T cells, or PBMCs.

Using immunoSEQ multiplex PCR, the repertoire was profiled, and TCRdb retains in-frame clones only, with some absent. The table has some 150,000 clones, around 86% seen once. The source is a human donor in a cohort sampled during active COVID-19. Material: peripheral blood.

CDR3 sequence reads: CASSLGDYLGNEQFF. In DNA, the CDR3 is TGCGCCAGCAGCTTGGGGGACTACCTGGGCAATGAGCAGTTCTTC. J is TRBJ2-1 and V is TRBV5-1, with TRBD2 identical over 7 bases. V was pared by 0 bases and J by 6 bases, with 6 bases of the junction left unmatched. Germline-derived CDR1 and CDR2 are SGHRS and YFSETQ. The CDR3 covers 15 residues.